This entry concerns a single T cell receptor beta chain. The sample comes from a study of control samples from healthy donors and cancer patients. Data came from immunoSEQ multiplex PCR; TCRdb stores just in-frame clones and leaves some out. Of approximately 170,000 clones in the sample, around nine tenths are singletons; the top ten hold around 1.5%. CDR1 and CDR2 from the germline V gene are ENHRY and SYGVKD. V was cut by 6 bases and J by 2 bases, with 11 bases left in between. This CDR3 is built from 13 residues. Sequenced input: blood. This sequence joins TRBV10-3 and TRBJ2-7; maybe TRBD1 (5 bases). The receptor's source is a man aged 30 to 45 in good health. DNA of the CDR3: TGTGCCATCAGGGACACCGTCACCTACGAGCAGTACTTC. It specifies CAIRDTVTYEQYF.